A single sample is the source of the 18 T cell receptor beta chains below, sequenced in a study of shared T cell receptors in the human thymus (TCRdb year 2021). Libraries were made using the immunoSEQ multiplex PCR assay. As stored in TCRdb, this immuneACCESS dataset retains in-frame rearrangements with V and J assigned. A fraction of the clones does not appear; measured against another copy, unresolved V genes explain less than half of the discrepancy, and the remainder lacks a known reason. This sample lists some 660,000 clones; around 87% were detected once. The ten largest clones capture 0.0094% of the sample. These records were also assigned to another study, of human thymus T cells.

The sequencing sample was made of thymocytes. The receptors derive from a boy younger than two with a congenital heart defect. Donor details come from another sample of the same person, matched by shared clones.

In DNA, the CDR3 is TGTGCCAGCAGTTTATTAGCGGGGTCGTACAATGAGCAGTTCTTC. The encoded protein is CASSLLAGSYNEQFF. The rearrangement uses TRBV28 and TRBJ2-1; 8 nucleotides agree with TRBD2. The CDR3 has 15 amino acids. V lost 1 base and J lost 4; bases outside the gene matches: 3. Germline CDR1 is MDHEN and CDR2 is SYDVKM.

The genes are TRBV27 and TRBJ2-2; tentatively, D is TRBD1 (5 bases). Germline CDR1 MNHEY, CDR2 SMNVEV (reference sequence). V lost 6 bases and J lost 6, with 14 bases in between. The CDR3 is 14 residues long. DNA of the CDR3: TGTGCCAGCAGGGGCCAGGGCGCGTCCGGGGAGCTGTTTTTT. The encoded protein is CASRGQGASGELFF.

This chain links TRBV12-5 with TRBJ2-3; D is perhaps TRBD2 (6 bases). CDR3 length: 15 amino acids. V was trimmed by 2 bases and J by 1 base, leaving 10 bases between them. CDR1 and CDR2 (germline): LGHNT, FRNRAP. CDR3 nucleotides: TGTGCTAGTGGTTTGTGGGGACTCCGCACAGATACGCAGTATTTT. Its translation is CASGLWGLRTDTQYF.

The chain is built from TRBV28 and TRBJ2-3, with TRBD2 matching over 7 bases. The germline V gene encodes CDR1 MDHEN and CDR2 SYDVKM. The trim removed 6 bases at V and 7 bases at J, leaving 13 bases unmatched. The CDR3 covers 15 residues. In DNA form, the CDR3 reads TGTGCCAGCAGACCCGGACCCCCCGGGGGGAATACGCAGTATTTT. Residues: CASRPGPPGGNTQYF.

The rearrangement joins TRBV4-3 to TRBJ2-7, with TRBD2 matching over 9 bases. Looked up from germline, CDR1 is LGHNA and CDR2 is YSLEER. Losses at the gene ends were 5 bases for V and 6 bases for J; bases not matched to a gene: 11. The CDR3 spans 15 residues. CDR3 DNA: TGCGCCAGCAGCACACAGCGGGGGGCCTCATCCGAGCAGTACTTC. Amino acids: CASSTQRGASSEQYF.

The CDR3 coding sequence is TGTGCCAGCAGTTTAATCGGTCGAGAGACCCAGTACTTC. Translated: CASSLIGRETQYF. The V and J genes are TRBV28 and TRBJ2-5, with unresolved D. The V gene lost 2 bases and the J gene lost 4 bases, with 8 bases spanning the gap. The CDR3 has 13 amino acids. Germline V gene lookup returns CDR1 MDHEN and CDR2 SYDVKM.

The rearrangement links TRBV4-1 to TRBJ2-3; tentative D call: TRBD2 (5 bases). Germline-derived CDR1 and CDR2 are MGHRA and YSYEKL. V dropped 3 bases and J dropped 0 bases, with 16 bases sitting between them. The CDR3 is 17 residues long. The chain's CDR3 is CASSHPAEVTSTDTQYF. The CDR3 DNA reads as TGCGCCAGCAGCCACCCGGCGGAGGTGACTAGCACAGATACGCAGTATTTT.

The genes are TRBV14 and TRBJ2-7; 14 nucleotides line up with TRBD2. This CDR3 has 17 residues. The junction had 8 bases not matched to a gene; V was cut back by 4 bases and J by 3 bases. From germline, CDR1 is SGHDN and CDR2 FVKESK. CDR3 nucleotide sequence: TGTGCCAGCAGCCTCGGGACTAGCGGGAGCAGGGGCTACGAGCAGTACTTC. Amino acids: CASSLGTSGSRGYEQYF.

The chain has TRBV29-1 and TRBJ1-2; D uncertain. V was clipped by 6 bases and J by 3 bases, with 11 bases between them. The germline gives CDR1 SQVTM, CDR2 ANQGSEA. The CDR3 has 12 residues. Written as DNA, the CDR3 is TGCAGCGTCGGAACGGAGGACTATGGCTACACCTTC. Translating gives CSVGTEDYGYTF.

The chain uses TRBV5-6 and TRBJ2-1; tentatively, D is TRBD1 (5 bases). Per the germline V gene, CDR1 is SGHDT and CDR2 is YYEEEE. The CDR3 consists of 11 residues. The V and J ends lost 5 bases and 8 bases respectively, with 8 bases between them. CDR3 sequence (DNA): TGTGCCAGCAGAGGGGATTATGAGCAGTTCTTC. Protein: CASRGDYEQFF.

J is TRBJ2-4 and V is TRBV4-2; D is possibly TRBD1 (7 bases). CDR3 size: 14 residues. V dropped 11 bases and J dropped 8 bases, with 22 bases sitting between them. The germline gives CDR1 LGHNA, CDR2 YNFKEQ. The CDR3 bases are TGTGCCGCGGGGACAGACCCGAAAAAAGACATTCAGTACTTC. Translating it yields CAAGTDPKKDIQYF.

This chain's CDR3 is CASSPAALGEKLFF. The CDR3 DNA is TGTGCCAGTAGCCCCGCAGCCTTGGGCGAAAAACTGTTTTTT. This sequence joins TRBV19 and TRBJ1-4, with D unresolved. CDR3 size: 14 residues. Trimming removed 6 bases from V and 8 bases from J, with 16 bases in between. Looked up from germline, CDR1 is LNHDA and CDR2 is SQIVND (reference sequence).

The genes are TRBV14 and TRBJ2-2; 9 bases are shared with TRBD1. Germline CDR1 and CDR2: SGHDN and FVKESK. The V and J ends lost 3 bases and 5 bases, in that order; junction bases with no gene match: 19. This CDR3 is 20 amino acids long. The CDR3 here is CASSHHRDRDLLPSTGELFF. DNA for the CDR3: TGTGCCAGCAGCCATCACCGGGACAGGGACCTCCTACCGAGTACCGGGGAGCTGTTTTTT.

This clone has a handful of counts. This chain connects TRBV28 to TRBJ1-5, with D unclear. The CDR3 spans 15 residues. V was cut by 4 bases and J by 0 bases, with 10 bases left in between. Germline V gives CDR1 MDHEN, CDR2 SYDVKM. This CDR3 reads CASSSYYYSNQPQHF. The CDR3 nucleotides are TGTGCCAGCAGTTCTTATTATTATAGCAATCAGCCCCAGCATTTT.

This clone was detected only a few times. The V gene is TRBV28, the J gene TRBJ2-7, with TRBD1 identical over 8 bases. This CDR3 comprises 15 residues. Germline trimming cut 4 bases from V and 5 bases from J; bases unmatched to any gene: 10. Germline CDR1 is MDHEN and CDR2 is SYDVKM. CDR3 nucleotides: TGTGCCAGCAGTTCCCCTCGGACAGGGATAGACGAGCAGTACTTC. Amino acid sequence: CASSSPRTGIDEQYF.

The genes are TRBV13 and TRBJ2-7; the match to TRBD2 covers 7 bases. There are 13 residues in the CDR3. The V gene's germline CDR1 is PRHDT and CDR2 FYEKMQ (reference sequence). Germline trimming cut 3 bases from V and 2 bases from J; bases unmatched to any gene: 1. In DNA, the CDR3 is TGTGCCAGCAGCTTCCGGGGGGCCTACGAGCAGTACTTC. Encoded protein: CASSFRGAYEQYF.

The genes are TRBV30 and TRBJ1-5; TRBD1 is a possible D gene (5 bases). The CDR3 is made up of 14 amino acids. Per the germline V gene, CDR1 is GTSNPN and CDR2 is SVGIG (reference sequence). The germline V and J ends were trimmed by 3 bases and 7 bases, with 16 bases remaining between them. The CDR3 coding sequence is TGTGCCTGGAGCTTACCCAGGGTGATCCAGCCCCAGCATTTT. This codes for CAWSLPRVIQPQHF.

The table lists this clone with a few counts. V and J are TRBV19 and TRBJ2-7, with 9 bases that match TRBD1. Germline V lookup: CDR1 LNHDA, CDR2 SQIVND (reference sequence). V was clipped by 2 bases and J by 2 bases; unmatched bases: 7. The CDR3 loop spans 16 amino acids. The CDR3 DNA reads TGTGCCAGTAGTATAACACCGGGACAGGGCGCCTACGAGCAGTACTTC. Translated: CASSITPGQGAYEQYF.